The 8 T cell receptor beta chains below all came from one sample that was sequenced in a study of cytomegalovirus exposure and HLA in healthy donors. The primer mix had 60 Vbeta and 13 Jbeta primers. The protocol was immunoSEQ multiplex PCR, while the TCRdb copy is restricted to in-frame clones and leaves out a portion. Among 200,000 or so clones listed, 84% were seen once. The sequenced material came from PBMCs. The receptors derive from a boy between 10 and 17 years old in good health and CMV-seronegative.

This clone was recorded only once. The chain combines TRBV6-1 with TRBJ2-7, with 7 bases identical to TRBD1. The CDR3 has 15 residues. The junction had 16 bases not matched to a gene; V was cut back by 8 bases and J by 6 bases. The germline gives CDR1 MNHNS, CDR2 SASEGT. As DNA, the CDR3 is TGTGCCAGCTTCCCGGCGGACAGGCAATTCGGCGAGCAGTACTTC. Its protein product is CASFPADRQFGEQYF.

This rearrangement joins TRBV10-3 to TRBJ2-7, with 9 bases identical to TRBD1. The CDR3 extends over 14 amino acids. Per the germline V gene, CDR1 is ENHRY and CDR2 is SYGVKD. V dropped 4 bases and J dropped 4; count of bases not matched to a gene: 5. CDR3 DNA sequence: TGTGCCATCAGTGGGGGACAGGGTGGATACGAGCAGTACTTC. Encoded protein: CAISGGQGGYEQYF.

The chain combines TRBV11-2 with TRBJ2-5; D unresolved. V was shortened by 5 bases and J by 2 bases, with 9 bases between the two germline ends. This CDR3 is 13 amino acids long. Germline lookup yields CDR1 SGHAT and CDR2 FQNNGV. CDR3: CASSPTKQETQYF. The CDR3 coding sequence is TGTGCCAGCAGCCCGACAAAACAAGAGACCCAGTACTTC.

The CDR3 nucleotides are TGTGCCAGCAGCTCCGGACTAGCGGGAGTTACAGATACGCAGTATTTT. This gives the protein CASSSGLAGVTDTQYF. This rearrangement joins TRBV7-8 to TRBJ2-3, with 13 nucleotides matching TRBD2. The CDR3 has 16 residues. V shed 4 bases and J 3 bases; nucleotides not matched to a gene: 4. CDR1 and CDR2 (germline): SGHVS, FQNEAQ.

This sequence joins TRBV7-8 and TRBJ1-1, with D tentatively TRBD1 (6 bases). V shed 1 base and J shed 0 bases, with 15 bases lying between them. Germline lookup yields CDR1 SGHVS and CDR2 FQNEAQ. The CDR3 spans 17 residues. CDR3 in amino acids: CASSLVAGGHLNTEAFF. As DNA, the CDR3 is TGTGCCAGCAGCTTAGTAGCGGGGGGACACTTGAACACTGAAGCTTTCTTT. Based on the CDR3 plus reference TRBV7-8 and TRBJ1-1, the full variable domain is GAGVSQSPRYKVAKRGQDVALRCDPISGHVSLFWYQQALGQGPEFLTYFQNEAQLDKSGLPSDRFFAERPEGSVSTLKIQRTQQEDSAVYLCASSLVAGGHLNTEAFFGQGTRLTVV.

The chain recombines TRBV28 with TRBJ2-7; TRBD1 aligns across 9 bases. Germline lookup yields CDR1 MDHEN and CDR2 SYDVKM. J gave up 5 bases and V 5 bases, and 34 bases lay outside the gene matches. This CDR3 region has 23 residues. CDR3 loop: CASSGPRTGAARDYTYRFHEQYF. The DNA for the CDR3 is TGTGCCAGCAGTGGACCTCGGACAGGGGCGGCTAGGGACTATACCTATCGCTTCCACGAGCAGTACTTC.

The rearrangement joins TRBV11-3 to TRBJ1-3; D remains ambiguous. From germline, CDR1 is SGHNT and CDR2 YENEEA. Trimming shortened V by 5 bases and J by 0 bases, and 5 bases separated the two germline ends. This CDR3 region has 13 residues. CDR3 DNA sequence: TGTGCCAGCAGCCTTTACTCTGGAAACACCATATATTTT. Translating gives CASSLYSGNTIYF.

V is TRBV27 and J is TRBJ1-6; TRBD1 agrees at 10 bases. Germline CDR1 and CDR2: MNHEY and SMNVEV (reference sequence). The CDR3 loop spans 16 amino acids. The junction had 9 bases not matched to a gene; V was cut back by 4 bases and J by 9 bases. The CDR3 is CASSSPPGQGSSPLHF. The CDR3 DNA reads as TGTGCCAGCAGTTCACCCCCGGGACAGGGGTCTTCACCCCTCCACTTT.